This T cell receptor (beta chain) was observed in a study of cytomegalovirus exposure and HLA in healthy donors. At the level of the study: Earlier, some 200 million T cells were analyzed, and around 100 million unique TCR beta sequences were found among them. Study-level points and caveats: 164 TCR beta chains were listed as cytomegalovirus-associated. A later analysis associated around 17,000 TCR beta sequences with HLA alleles at a 0.05 false discovery rate. Exclusion as indistinguishable affected some V segments, including TRBV6-2 and TRBV6-3.

The CDR3 contains 14 residues. CDR1 GTSNPN and CDR2 SVGIG come from the germline V gene (reference sequence). V gave up 1 base and J gave up 6 bases; unmatched junction bases: 5. With 60 Vbeta and 13 Jbeta primers, the PCR was carried out. Clones were sequenced by immunoSEQ multiplex PCR, and TCRdb holds only the in-frame ones, with some missing. The sample carries approximately 170,000 clones, over 80% recorded once. This clone appeared a single time. Its matching antigen is unknown. Sequencing used PBMCs. The TCR comes from a boy aged 2 to 10 in good health and CMV-seronegative. V is TRBV30 and J is TRBJ2-1; TRBD2 matches at 8 bases. This CDR3 is CAWSGAGGINEQFF. The CDR3 bases are TGTGCCTGGAGTGGCGCGGGGGGCATCAATGAGCAGTTCTTC.